This T cell receptor (beta chain) was sequenced during a study of blood T cells in healthy people across ages. A second PCR, run for about 6 to 11 cycles, used a sample-barcoded 5' primer plus a J-beta primer mix. TCRdb reprocessed the 5' RACE reads via MiXCR and lists one record per CDR3 protein. This table has about 830,000 distinct CDR3 sequences, approximately 59% appearing once. It was about 10 milliliters of peripheral blood that were drawn from each donor. Whole-study findings and limits: Among long-lived donors, naive CD4+ cells were more numerous and diversity higher than in aged donors. Age brought a roughly linear fall in TCR beta diversity measured per million T cells. Using unsorted PBMCs precluded a conclusive naive versus antigen-experienced comparison.

This clonotype was found a few times. Its antigen is as yet unknown. Sequenced: blood. The clonotype comes from a man aged 25-45 years in good health.

In DNA form, the CDR3 reads TGTGCCAGCAGGGCAAGAAGCACAGATACGCAGTATTTT. Translation: CASRARSTDTQYF. The chain is built from TRBV6-6 and TRBJ2-3; D gene unclear. The germline CDR1 and CDR2 sequences are MNHNY and SVGAGI (reference sequence). V lost 6 bases to trimming and J lost 0 bases, with 7 bases between them. CDR3 length: 13 residues.